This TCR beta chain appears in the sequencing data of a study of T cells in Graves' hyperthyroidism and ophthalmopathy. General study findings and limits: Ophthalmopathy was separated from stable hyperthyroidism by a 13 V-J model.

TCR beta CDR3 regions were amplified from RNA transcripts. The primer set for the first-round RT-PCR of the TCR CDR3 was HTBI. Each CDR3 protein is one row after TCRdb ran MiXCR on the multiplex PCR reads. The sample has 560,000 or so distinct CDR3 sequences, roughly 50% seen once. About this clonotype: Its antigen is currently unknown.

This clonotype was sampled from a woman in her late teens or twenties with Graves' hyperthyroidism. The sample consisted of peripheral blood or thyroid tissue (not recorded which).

CDR3 DNA: TGTGCCATCAGTGTAGGACAGGAGTATGGCTACACCTTC. It encodes CAISVGQEYGYTF. The rearrangement links TRBV10-3 to TRBJ1-2, with 7 bases that match TRBD1. The germline V gene has CDR1 ENHRY and CDR2 SYGVKD. The CDR3 has 13 residues. The J segment lost 5 bases and the V segment lost 4 bases, leaving 4 bases of the junction unmatched.